The T cell receptor (beta chain) under discussion was sequenced for a study of T cells in Graves' hyperthyroidism and ophthalmopathy. Looking at the study overall: Sampling of peripheral blood happened at initial diagnosis, prior to any treatment.

At least ten counts were recorded for this clonotype. Amplification yielded TCR beta CDR3 regions, with RNA transcripts as the source. A first-round RT-PCR of the TCR CDR3 used the HTBI primer set. TCRdb passed the multiplex PCR reads through MiXCR, listing each CDR3 protein once. Of about 520,000 distinct CDR3 sequences listed, roughly a quarter are singletons. Uncontrolled infection, other autoimmune disease, pregnancy and lactation each barred patients from inclusion. This CDR3 region has 12 residues. The germline V gene has CDR1 SEHNR and CDR2 FQNEAQ (reference sequence). The V end lost 3 bases, the J end lost 8 bases, and 10 bases lay between the germline ends.

The sequenced sample was blood. The chain combines TRBV7-9 with TRBJ1-2; the D is unclear. The sequence came from a woman aged 25 to 39 with Graves' ophthalmopathy. In DNA form, the CDR3 reads TGTGCCAGCAGCTTTGGCACCGCGGGCTACACCTTC. Its protein product is CASSFGTAGYTF. Looking up the rest from reference TRBV7-9 and TRBJ1-2 gives the full variable domain: DTGVSQNPRHKITKRGQNVTFRCDPISEHNRLYWYRQTLGQGPEFLTYFQNEAQLEKSRLLSDRFSAERPKGSFSTLEIQRTEQGDSAMYLCASSFGTAGYTFGSGTRLTVV.